Sequencing of this T cell receptor (beta chain) was carried out in a study of a mutant IDH1 vaccine in newly diagnosed glioma. Overall study: The earlier regimen, radiotherapy, temozolomide, or both, was most often both.

Time point defined: baseline, week 1 (first vaccination visit). Indicated treatment: pre-vaccination baseline after standard-of-care therapy. Method: immunoSEQ multiplex PCR; TCRdb's copy keeps in-frame clones and lacks some. The table includes 75,000 to 100,000 clones, roughly 89% detected once. J lost 3 bases, V lost 4 bases, and 10 bases had no gene match. From germline, CDR1 is SEHNR and CDR2 FQNEAQ (reference sequence). This CDR3 is built from 16 residues. The input for sequencing was PBMCs, taken from a glioma patient treated with radiotherapy, temozolomide or both. This receptor was taken from a woman between 50 and 59 years old with glioma. This chain links TRBV7-9 with TRBJ2-7, with 9 bases identical to TRBD2. The CDR3 DNA sequence: TGTGCCAGCAGCTCCAATAGCGGGAGTCCCTACTACGAGCAGTACTTC. Amino acids: CASSSNSGSPYYEQYF.